Below, 2 T cell receptor beta chains from the same sample are listed, as sequenced in a study of shared clonotypes between healthy human individuals. Produced via immunoSEQ multiplex PCR; TCRdb's table is partial and in-frame only. The repertoire holds roughly 1,600,000 clones, with around 98.5% as singletons. Input material: naive CD4+ T cells sorted from blood. The sample's subset: CD45RA+ positively selected. The receptors originated from a man aged 25-45 years in good health.

The chain carries TRBV6-1 and TRBJ2-7; D ambiguous. Germline V gene sequence: CDR1 MNHNS, CDR2 SASEGT. Trimming pared 4 bases from V and 2 bases from J, leaving 9 bases between. There are 13 residues in the CDR3. CDR3 in amino acids: CASSVVHAYEQYF. DNA for the CDR3: TGTGCCAGCAGTGTGGTGCATGCCTACGAGCAGTACTTC.

A word on this clone: The identical CDR3 is also encoded by other nucleotide sequences in the sample. V is TRBV5-4 and J is TRBJ1-1; no definite D call. The CDR3 is made up of 13 amino acids. V was trimmed by 0 bases and J by 1 base, leaving 4 bases between them. The V gene's germline CDR1 is SGHNT and CDR2 YYREEE (reference sequence). CDR3 sequence (DNA): TGTGCCAGCAGCTTGGTAGCGAACACTGAAGCTTTCTTT. It is translated as CASSLVANTEAFF.